These 2 T cell receptor beta chains share one sample of origin, sequenced in a study of cytomegalovirus exposure and HLA in healthy donors. Vbeta (60) and Jbeta (13) primers were used in the PCR. The assay was immunoSEQ multiplex PCR, and TCRdb's table has in-frame clones only and misses some. Recorded for this sample: 150,000 to 250,000 clones. The source material was PBMCs. The source of these receptors is a boy aged 10-17 years in good health and CMV-seronegative.

This chain uses TRBV5-6 with TRBJ2-7, with D possibly being TRBD2 (6 bases). Germline V gene lookup returns CDR1 SGHDT and CDR2 YYEEEE. Between the trimmed V and J ends, which lost 9 bases and 5 bases, there was a span of 15 bases. This CDR3 contains 12 residues. CDR3 nucleotides: TGTGCCACCCAGGGAGGAGGCGACGAGCAGTACTTC. Protein sequence: CATQGGGDEQYF.

The V call is TRBV11-2, the J call TRBJ2-1; TRBD1 might be the D (5 bases). Germline CDR1 reads SGHAT; CDR2 reads FQNNGV. This CDR3 region has 11 residues. Trimming shortened V by 6 bases and J by 6 bases, and 6 bases separated the two germline ends. This CDR3 is CASRRGNEQFF. The CDR3 DNA reads TGTGCCAGCAGAAGGGGCAATGAGCAGTTCTTC.